The next 32 T cell receptor beta chains were all read from a single sample in a study of tumor-infiltrating lymphocytes in localized non-small cell lung cancer. Clones were sequenced by immunoSEQ multiplex PCR, and TCRdb holds only the in-frame ones, with some missing. The sample lists around 8,000 clones; under 75% were seen once. Sample: uninvolved lung tissue not adjacent to the tumor. These receptors originate from a human donor with non-small cell lung cancer.

This chain links TRBV5-1 with TRBJ2-5; D is undetermined. Germline V gene data show CDR1 as SGHRS and CDR2 as YFSETQ. Trimming took 4 bases from V and 0 from J, leaving 10 bases between them. The CDR3 spans 14 residues. The CDR3 nucleotides are TGCGCCAGCAGCACGCTGGGCAACCAAGAGACCCAGTACTTC. This codes for CASSTLGNQETQYF. The variable domain in full, with the rest retrieved from reference TRBV5-1 and TRBJ2-5, is KAGVTQTPRYLIKTRGQQVTLSCSPISGHRSVSWYQQTPGQGLQFLFEYFSETQRNKGNFPGRFSGRQFSNSRSEMNVSTLELGDSALYLCASSTLGNQETQYFGPGTRLLVL.

In nucleotides, the CDR3 is TGCGCCAGCAGCTTGGAACTAGCGGGGGCAGATACGCAGTATTTT. This sequence encodes CASSLELAGADTQYF. This chain joins TRBV5-1 and TRBJ2-3, with TRBD2 matching over 11 bases. The V gene end was trimmed by 0 bases and the J gene end by 4 bases; junction bases not matched to a gene: 1. The CDR3 covers 15 residues. Germline CDR1 SGHRS, CDR2 YFSETQ.

V and J are TRBV6-5 and TRBJ2-5; TRBD2 agrees at 7 bases. The CDR3 has 14 amino acids. The germline V gene has CDR1 MNHEY and CDR2 SVGAGI. V gave up 5 bases and J gave up 2 bases; unmatched junction bases: 5. The CDR3 reads CASSGGLLQETQYF. The CDR3 DNA reads TGTGCCAGCAGTGGGGGACTACTACAAGAGACCCAGTACTTC.

This clone appeared a few times. This chain links TRBV6-5 with TRBJ2-2; no reliable D call. The CDR3 totals 15 residues. With 7 bases removed from V and 0 bases from J, the gap between germline ends came to 12 bases. In germline, CDR1 is MNHEY, CDR2 SVGAGI. CDR3 coding DNA: TGTGCCAGCACCCCACAACCTGCGAACACCGGGGAGCTGTTTTTT. It is translated as CASTPQPANTGELFF.

This chain links TRBV11-3 with TRBJ2-5, with 14 bases fitting TRBD2. The CDR3 runs to 17 residues. The junction had 4 bases not matched to a gene; V was cut back by 4 bases and J by 0 bases. Per the germline V gene, CDR1 is SGHNT and CDR2 is YENEEA. The CDR3 loop is CASSSGTSGGHQETQYF. The DNA for the CDR3 is TGTGCCAGCAGCTCCGGGACTAGCGGGGGCCACCAAGAGACCCAGTACTTC. Drawing the rest from reference TRBV11-3 and TRBJ2-5, the complete variable domain is EAGVVQSPRYKIIEKKQPVAFWCNPISGHNTLYWYLQNLGQGPELLIRYENEEAVDDSQLPKDRFSAERLKGVDSTLKIQPAELGDSAVYLCASSSGTSGGHQETQYFGPGTRLLVL.

This clone has only a few counts. The chain is built from TRBV6-6 and TRBJ1-2, with 9 nucleotides matching TRBD1. There are 14 residues in the CDR3. V shed 2 bases, J shed 8 bases, and the junction held 6 bases outside the gene matches. Germline CDR1 MNHNY, CDR2 SVGAGI (reference sequence). The CDR3 sequence: CASSYPDRGVGYTF. Here the CDR3 DNA reads TGTGCCAGCAGTTACCCGGACAGGGGCGTAGGCTACACCTTC.

The sample holds a few counts of this clone. V gene TRBV10-3 combines with J gene TRBJ2-3; D perhaps matches TRBD1 (6 bases). From germline, CDR1 is ENHRY and CDR2 SYGVKD. CDR3 length: 13 amino acids. The V end lost 2 bases, the J end lost 10 bases, and 13 bases lay between the germline ends. The CDR3 spells CAISEIQGNAQYF. In DNA form, the CDR3 reads TGTGCCATCAGTGAGATACAGGGAAATGCGCAGTATTTT.

V gene TRBV14 combines with J gene TRBJ1-1; D not certain. V lost 4 bases, J lost 5 bases, and 11 bases lay in between. This CDR3 has 13 amino acids. Germline values: CDR1 SGHDN, CDR2 FVKESK. In DNA, the CDR3 is TGTGCCAGCAGCCTCGGTGGAGGTACTGAAGCTTTCTTT. It codes for CASSLGGGTEAFF.

The chain combines TRBV19 with TRBJ2-5, with D hard to call. The germline V and J ends were trimmed by 6 bases and 5 bases, with 16 bases remaining between them. The germline gives CDR1 LNHDA, CDR2 SQIVND (reference sequence). This CDR3 is 14 amino acids long. As DNA, the CDR3 is TGTGCCAGTAGCCACGTGGGAAGGATCGAGACCCAGTACTTC. The encoded protein is CASSHVGRIETQYF.

The rearrangement joins TRBV30 to TRBJ2-4; 8 bases are a match to TRBD2. This CDR3 has 14 amino acids. In germline, CDR1 is GTSNPN, CDR2 SVGIG (reference sequence). J gave up 6 bases and V 2 bases, and 6 bases lay outside the gene matches. The CDR3 loop is CAWSRTSGGNIQYF. CDR3 DNA sequence: TGTGCCTGGAGTCGAACTAGCGGCGGAAACATTCAGTACTTC.

This chain connects TRBV4-1 to TRBJ1-1, with D unclear. The germline gives CDR1 MGHRA, CDR2 YSYEKL. With 0 bases removed from V and 0 bases from J, the gap between germline ends came to 11 bases. The CDR3 length is 16 residues. The DNA for the CDR3 is TGCGCCAGCAGCCAAGATATTTACAGCGTGAACACTGAAGCTTTCTTT. Protein: CASSQDIYSVNTEAFF.

CDR3 protein: CSVMGGRNQPQHF. The CDR3, as DNA: TGCAGCGTTATGGGGGGCCGCAATCAGCCCCAGCATTTT. V usage is TRBV29-1 and J usage is TRBJ1-5; weak D call: TRBD1 (6 bases). The CDR3 totals 13 residues. CDR1 and CDR2 from the germline V gene are SQVTM and ANQGSEA. V was cut by 5 bases and J by 2 bases, with 10 bases left in between.

This clone is a singleton in its sample. The genes are TRBV19 and TRBJ1-2, with 11 nucleotides matching TRBD1. Unmatched junction bases numbered 3, after V lost 2 bases and J lost 4 bases. This CDR3 spans 15 amino acids. Germline V gene data show CDR1 as LNHDA and CDR2 as SQIVND (reference sequence). The CDR3 DNA reads as TGTGCCAGTAGTATACGGACAGGGGGCAGCTATGGCTACACCTTC. It is translated as CASSIRTGGSYGYTF.

The chain couples TRBV5-1 to TRBJ1-1; TRBD1 aligns across 8 bases. Germline CDR1 SGHRS, CDR2 YFSETQ. CDR3 length: 14 amino acids. J lost 5 bases, V lost 4 bases, and 7 bases had no gene match. The CDR3 bases are TGCGCCAGCAGCGTACAGGGGGAGAGAACTGAAGCTTTCTTT. Translated: CASSVQGERTEAFF. The full variable domain, its missing parts supplied by reference TRBV5-1 and TRBJ1-1, is KAGVTQTPRYLIKTRGQQVTLSCSPISGHRSVSWYQQTPGQGLQFLFEYFSETQRNKGNFPGRFSGRQFSNSRSEMNVSTLELGDSALYLCASSVQGERTEAFFGQGTRLTVV.

This clone has a single count. In nucleotides, the CDR3 is TGTGCCAGCAGCTTAGTCCCGGGACAGGGGGAAACTGAAGCTTTCTTT. Translating it yields CASSLVPGQGETEAFF. The V gene is TRBV11-2, the J gene TRBJ1-1; 11 nucleotides align to TRBD1. This CDR3 region has 16 residues. Trimming removed 1 base from V and 5 bases from J; junction bases left unmatched: 6. CDR1 and CDR2 (germline): SGHAT, FQNNGV.

This chain uses TRBV6-5 with TRBJ1-2; 8 nucleotides agree with TRBD1. Germline V CDR1 and CDR2: MNHEY, SVGAGI. V shed 0 bases and J 7 bases; nucleotides not matched to a gene: 7. This CDR3 is built from 15 residues. The CDR3 here is CASSYSPRGLAGYTF. CDR3 sequence (DNA): TGTGCCAGCAGTTACTCCCCCAGGGGGCTAGCTGGCTACACCTTC.

The rearrangement links TRBV5-4 to TRBJ2-7, with 7 bases identical to TRBD1. With V trimmed by 4 bases and J by 3 bases, 10 bases remained unmatched. The germline V gene encodes CDR1 SGHNT and CDR2 YYREEE (reference sequence). CDR3 length equals 15 residues. The CDR3 nucleotides read TGTGCCAGCAGCCTAGACAGGGTTAAGGGCTACGAGCAGTACTTC. Translating gives CASSLDRVKGYEQYF.

The chain recombines TRBV29-1 with TRBJ1-1; 12 bases align to TRBD1. V was clipped by 4 bases and J by 8 bases; unmatched bases: 5. The CDR3 runs 13 residues. Germline V gene data show CDR1 as SQVTM and CDR2 as ANQGSEA. The CDR3 sequence is CSVARDRGPEAFF. In DNA, the CDR3 is TGCAGCGTTGCAAGGGACAGGGGGCCAGAAGCTTTCTTT.

The chain uses TRBV2 and TRBJ1-2; no clear D gene. V was clipped by 0 bases and J by 5 bases, with 13 bases between them. The CDR3 consists of 15 residues. Looked up from germline, CDR1 is SNHLY and CDR2 is FYNNEI. DNA of the CDR3: TGTGCCAGCAGTGAAGCGCTTTGGGTCGCGTATGGCTACACCTTC. It translates to CASSEALWVAYGYTF.

The chain carries TRBV30 and TRBJ1-5; 7 bases agree with TRBD1. Trimming removed 3 bases from V and 1 base from J; junction bases left unmatched: 6. The CDR3 runs to 15 residues. Germline loops: CDR1 GTSNPN, CDR2 SVGIG (reference sequence). CDR3 in amino acids: CAWSGGQASNQPQHF. The CDR3 bases are TGTGCCTGGAGCGGCGGACAGGCGAGCAATCAGCCCCAGCATTTT.

CDR3 residues: CASSLDGGANGYTF. The CDR3 nucleotides read TGCGCCAGCAGCTTGGATGGGGGGGCGAATGGCTACACCTTC. The V and J genes are TRBV5-1 and TRBJ1-2; D perhaps matches TRBD1 (6 bases). The CDR3 is 14 residues long. From germline, CDR1 is SGHRS and CDR2 YFSETQ. The V end was cut by 0 bases, the J end by 6 bases, with 12 bases between.

This clone appeared a single time. The chain uses TRBV6-5 and TRBJ2-6; D remains ambiguous. The V gene lost 7 bases and the J gene lost 2 bases, with 12 bases spanning the gap. Per germline, CDR1 MNHEY and CDR2 SVGAGI. The CDR3 has 15 amino acids. CDR3 bases: TGTGCCAGCACCCTGCCATCAACTGGGGCCAACGTCCTGACTTTC. Protein sequence: CASTLPSTGANVLTF.

This sequence joins TRBV11-2 and TRBJ1-1; D ambiguous. Trimming stripped 1 base from V and 4 bases from J, with 1 base between. Germline CDR1 and CDR2: SGHAT and FQNNGV. CDR3 length equals 11 residues. The CDR3 DNA reads TGTGCCAGCAGCTTAGCCACTGAAGCTTTCTTT. Translated, it gives CASSLATEAFF. The whole variable domain, filled in from reference TRBV11-2 and TRBJ1-1, reads EAGVAQSPRYKIIEKRQSVAFWCNPISGHATLYWYQQILGQGPKLLIQFQNNGVVDDSQLPKDRFSAERLKGVDSTLKIQPAKLEDSAVYLCASSLATEAFFGQGTRLTVV.

This rearrangement joins TRBV25-1 to TRBJ1-3; no clear D gene. This CDR3 spans 14 amino acids. Between the trimmed V and J ends, which lost 1 base and 0 bases, there was a span of 4 bases. Looked up from germline, CDR1 is MGHDK and CDR2 is SYGVNS. CDR3 loop: CASSELYSGNTIYF. DNA for the CDR3: TGTGCCAGCAGTGAATTATACTCTGGAAACACCATATATTTT.

This clone showed up just a few times. The chain joins TRBV19 to TRBJ2-5; 10 nucleotides line up with TRBD2. V was clipped by 5 bases and J by 4 bases; unmatched bases: 4. Looked up from germline, CDR1 is LNHDA and CDR2 is SQIVND (reference sequence). CDR3 length: 14 amino acids. CDR3: CASSLRLAGETQYF. For the CDR3, the DNA is TGTGCCAGTAGTCTCCGACTAGCGGGAGAGACCCAGTACTTC.

The chain has TRBV30 and TRBJ2-5; 13 nucleotides agree with TRBD2. The CDR3 runs 14 residues. V shed 1 base and J 5 bases; nucleotides not matched to a gene: 1. CDR1 GTSNPN and CDR2 SVGIG come from the germline V gene (reference sequence). CDR3 residues: CAWSGLAGGETQYF. In DNA, the CDR3 is TGTGCCTGGAGTGGACTAGCGGGGGGTGAGACCCAGTACTTC.

This sequence joins TRBV7-2 and TRBJ1-1; 9 positions match TRBD1. V lost 3 bases and J lost 4; bases outside the gene matches: 3. The CDR3 length is 14 residues. The germline V gene encodes CDR1 SGHTA and CDR2 FQGNSA. CDR3 protein: CASSLDRGVTEAFF. The CDR3 nucleotides are TGTGCCAGCAGCTTGGACAGGGGAGTCACTGAAGCTTTCTTT.

This clone was detected a few times. The CDR3 region has the DNA TGTGCCAGCAGTGATCACACCGGGACAGGGTGGTCACCCCTCCACTTT. Amino acids: CASSDHTGTGWSPLHF. The chain has TRBV25-1 and TRBJ1-6, with 9 positions matching TRBD1. The CDR3 is made up of 16 amino acids. The V gene end was trimmed by 3 bases and the J gene end by 10 bases; junction bases not matched to a gene: 10. The germline CDR1 and CDR2 sequences are MGHDK and SYGVNS. Supplemented by reference TRBV25-1 and TRBJ1-6, the full variable domain reads EADIYQTPRYLVIGTGKKITLECSQTMGHDKMYWYQQDPGMELHLIHYSYGVNSTEKGDLSSESTVSRIRTEHFPLTLESARPSHTSQYLCASSDHTGTGWSPLHFGNGTRLTVT.

About this clone itself: The junction does not match germline at one end; this may be a read error. The genes are TRBV10-3 and TRBJ1-1; no clear D. This CDR3 has 13 amino acids. The germline CDR1 and CDR2 sequences are ENHRY and SYGVKD. The CDR3 bases are TGTGCCAGCAGTGCTGAGGATTTCACTGAAGCTTTCTTT. The encoded protein is CASSAEDFTEAFF.

The chain has TRBV30 and TRBJ1-2; no firm D call. Per the germline V gene, CDR1 is GTSNPN and CDR2 is SVGIG (reference sequence). CDR3 length: 12 residues. Trimming left V 3 bases short and J 5 bases short, with 10 bases between. The CDR3 nucleotides are TGTGCCTGGAGGGGCTACGGGTATGGCTACACCTTC. Translation gives CAWRGYGYGYTF.

The chain combines TRBV5-1 with TRBJ2-2; D might be TRBD1 or TRBD2, each matching 5 bases. There are 16 residues in the CDR3. V lost 3 bases and J lost 2, with 14 bases in between. In germline, CDR1 is SGHRS, CDR2 YFSETQ. CDR3 DNA: TGCGCCAGCAGCTCGGCCGGGACGGTCAACACCGGGGAGCTGTTTTTT. Translated: CASSSAGTVNTGELFF.

There are a few counts of this clone. The V and J genes are TRBV7-6 and TRBJ2-5; 7 nucleotides line up with TRBD2. Per germline, CDR1 SGHVS and CDR2 FNYEAQ. The CDR3 contains 14 residues. The junction had 4 bases not matched to a gene; V was cut back by 5 bases and J by 1 base. CDR3 sequence reads: CASSAWGGQETQYF. As DNA, the CDR3 is TGTGCCAGCAGCGCCTGGGGGGGCCAAGAGACCCAGTACTTC.